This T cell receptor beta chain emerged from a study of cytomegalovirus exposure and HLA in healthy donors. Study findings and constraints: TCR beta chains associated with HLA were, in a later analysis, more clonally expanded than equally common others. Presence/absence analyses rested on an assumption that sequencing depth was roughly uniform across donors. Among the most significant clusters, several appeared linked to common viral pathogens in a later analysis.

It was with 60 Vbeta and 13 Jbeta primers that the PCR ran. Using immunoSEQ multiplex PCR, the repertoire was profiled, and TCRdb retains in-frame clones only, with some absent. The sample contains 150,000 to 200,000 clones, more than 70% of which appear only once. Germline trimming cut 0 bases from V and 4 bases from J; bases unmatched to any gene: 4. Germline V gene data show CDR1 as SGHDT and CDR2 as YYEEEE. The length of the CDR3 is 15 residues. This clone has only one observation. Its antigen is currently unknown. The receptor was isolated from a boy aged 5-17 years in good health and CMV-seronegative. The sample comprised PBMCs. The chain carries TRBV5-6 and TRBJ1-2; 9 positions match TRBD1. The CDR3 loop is CASSLVGQGIYGYTF. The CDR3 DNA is TGTGCCAGCAGCTTGGTGGGACAGGGCATCTATGGCTACACCTTC.